This record covers a single TCR beta chain. What it binds is not known. The sample is drawn from a study of CD8 T cells in Susac syndrome. Study outcomes and limitations: TCR sequencing and HLA analysis covered a relatively small number of individuals.

Trimming removed 5 bases at V and 7 bases at J, with 15 bases between. Germline V lookup: CDR1 SGHRS, CDR2 YFSETQ. This CDR3 is 14 amino acids long. TEMRA cells were FACS-enriched, unlike CD8+ and CD4+ T cells, which were negatively isolated. The RNA input was about 0.5 to 1 ug, and it was reverse transcribed with random hexamers. Coverage of TCR beta CDR3 amplification by immunoSEQ multiplex PCR extended to 54 Vbeta and 13 Jbeta. One entry per CDR3 protein, called by TCRdb with MiXCR from the immunoSEQ multiplex PCR reads. The table lists about 200,000 distinct CDR3 sequences, 95% of them singletons.

The sequence derives from a human donor in good health. The genes are TRBV5-1 and TRBJ1-4; no clear D. The sample consisted of CD4+ T cells from PBMCs. The chain's CDR3 is CASRAGSSVEKLFF. DNA for the CDR3: TGCGCCAGCAGGGCTGGCAGTTCCGTTGAAAAACTGTTTTTT.